Listed here is a single T cell receptor beta chain. Its specificity is not known. The data derive from a study of cytomegalovirus exposure and HLA in healthy donors. Study in general: A later analysis reported the same platform for the approximately 110 validation repertoires and the 666 first-cohort repertoires.

Method: immunoSEQ multiplex PCR; TCRdb's copy keeps in-frame clones and lacks some. The repertoire holds around 200,000 clones, with 65% to 85% as singletons. Broader study findings: High sensitivity and specificity were reportedly achieved when the classifier diagnosed cytomegalovirus status. That first-cohort TCR clusters tended to co-occur in the 95 to 150 validation repertoires was found in a later analysis.

The germline CDR1 and CDR2 sequences are PRHDT and FYEKMQ (reference sequence). V dropped 6 bases and J dropped 9 bases, with 21 bases sitting between them. The CDR3 contains 15 residues. Sequencing input: PBMCs. This sequence originates from a woman aged 18-35 years in good health and CMV-seropositive. The chain recombines TRBV13 with TRBJ2-1, with D maybe TRBD1 (6 bases). DNA of the CDR3: TGTGCCAGCAGTAGGGGGACCCCCGTAGTCAGTGAGCAGTTCTTC. Translated: CASSRGTPVVSEQFF.